The present TCR beta chain was sequenced within a study of T-cell reconstitution after alpha-beta-depleted transplantation in children. The library targeted TCRbeta and was prepared with unique molecular identifiers. TCRdb reprocessed the PCR reads with MiXCR, giving one entry per CDR3 protein. The sample yields about 360,000 distinct CDR3 sequences, 13% seen once. The germline gives CDR1 DFQATT, CDR2 SNEGSKA (reference sequence). There are 12 residues in the CDR3. V was trimmed by 5 bases and J by 5 bases, leaving 12 bases between them. This clonotype was detected ten times or more. The chain links TRBV20-1 to TRBJ2-5, with D tentatively TRBD1 (5 bases). The TCR was taken from a human donor who donated a stem cell graft to a child with Fanconi anemia. This specimen was PBMCs, taken from the stem cell graft. CDR3: CSALGAGETQYF. CDR3 in DNA: TGCAGTGCTCTTGGGGCCGGGGAGACCCAGTACTTC.